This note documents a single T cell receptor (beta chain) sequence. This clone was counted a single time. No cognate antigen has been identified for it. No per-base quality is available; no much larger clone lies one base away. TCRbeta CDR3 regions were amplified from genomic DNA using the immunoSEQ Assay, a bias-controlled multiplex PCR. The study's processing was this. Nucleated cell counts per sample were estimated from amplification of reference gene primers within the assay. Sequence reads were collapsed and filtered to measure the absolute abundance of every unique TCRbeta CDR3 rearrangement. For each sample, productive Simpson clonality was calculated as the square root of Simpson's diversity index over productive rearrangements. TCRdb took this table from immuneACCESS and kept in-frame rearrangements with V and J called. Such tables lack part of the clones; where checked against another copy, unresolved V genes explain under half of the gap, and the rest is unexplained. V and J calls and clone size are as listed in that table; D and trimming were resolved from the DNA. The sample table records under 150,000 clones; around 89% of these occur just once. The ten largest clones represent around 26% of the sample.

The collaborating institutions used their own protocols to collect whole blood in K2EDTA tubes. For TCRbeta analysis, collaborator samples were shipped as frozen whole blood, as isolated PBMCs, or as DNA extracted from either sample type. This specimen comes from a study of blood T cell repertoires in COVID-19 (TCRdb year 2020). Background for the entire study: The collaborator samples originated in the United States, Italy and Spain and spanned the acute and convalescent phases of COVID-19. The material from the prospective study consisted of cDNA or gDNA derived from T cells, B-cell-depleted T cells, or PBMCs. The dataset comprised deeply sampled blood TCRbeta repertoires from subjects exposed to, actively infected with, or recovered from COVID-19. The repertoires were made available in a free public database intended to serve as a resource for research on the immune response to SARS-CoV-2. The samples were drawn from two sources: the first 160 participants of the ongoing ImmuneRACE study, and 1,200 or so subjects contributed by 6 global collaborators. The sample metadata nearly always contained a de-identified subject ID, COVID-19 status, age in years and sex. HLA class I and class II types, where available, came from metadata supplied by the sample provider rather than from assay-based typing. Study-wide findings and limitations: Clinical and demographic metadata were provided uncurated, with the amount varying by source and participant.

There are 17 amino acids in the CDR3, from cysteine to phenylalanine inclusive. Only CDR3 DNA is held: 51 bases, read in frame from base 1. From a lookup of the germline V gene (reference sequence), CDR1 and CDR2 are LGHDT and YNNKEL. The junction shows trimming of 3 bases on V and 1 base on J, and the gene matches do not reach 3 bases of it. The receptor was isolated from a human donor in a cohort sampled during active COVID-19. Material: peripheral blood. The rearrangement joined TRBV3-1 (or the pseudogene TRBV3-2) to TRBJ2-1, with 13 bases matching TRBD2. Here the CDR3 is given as CASSQGGLAGSYNEQFF. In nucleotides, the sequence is TGTGCCAGCAGCCAGGGGGGACTAGCGGGATCCTACAATGAGCAGTTCTTC.